This T cell receptor beta chain was documented in a study of T cell changes during pregnancy in multiple sclerosis. TCRdb's table, derived via immunoSEQ multiplex PCR, lists solely in-frame clones and lacks some. The data contain some 52,000 clones, 92% of them seen just once; the ten biggest clones take up about 0.75%. The sequence was collected from a female donor with multiple sclerosis, enrolled in a pregnancy study. The source material was CD4+ T cells from peripheral blood mononuclear cells, sampled in the third trimester of pregnancy.

The CDR3 spells CASSAPGQPNSPLHF. The CDR3 region has the DNA TGTGCCAGCAGTGCCCCGGGACAGCCCAATTCACCCCTCCACTTT. This chain joins TRBV25-1 and TRBJ1-6; 7 positions agree with TRBD1. Trimming took 4 bases from V and 7 from J; bases not matched to a gene: 7. This CDR3 has 15 residues. Germline V gene lookup returns CDR1 MGHDK and CDR2 SYGVNS.